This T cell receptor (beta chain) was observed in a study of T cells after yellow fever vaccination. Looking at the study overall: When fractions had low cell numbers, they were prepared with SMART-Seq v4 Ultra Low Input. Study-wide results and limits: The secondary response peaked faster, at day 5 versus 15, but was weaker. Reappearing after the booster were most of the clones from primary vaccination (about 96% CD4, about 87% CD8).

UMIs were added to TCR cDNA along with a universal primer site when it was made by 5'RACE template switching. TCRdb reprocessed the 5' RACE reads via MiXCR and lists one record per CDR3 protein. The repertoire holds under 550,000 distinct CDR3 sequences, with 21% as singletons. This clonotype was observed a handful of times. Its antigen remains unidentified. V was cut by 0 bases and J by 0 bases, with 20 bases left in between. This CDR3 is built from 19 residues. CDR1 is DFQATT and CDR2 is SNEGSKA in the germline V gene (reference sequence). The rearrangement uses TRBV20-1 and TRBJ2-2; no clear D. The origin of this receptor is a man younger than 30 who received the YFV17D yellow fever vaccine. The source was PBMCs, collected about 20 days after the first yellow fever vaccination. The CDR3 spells CSARDIIIGSGANTGELFF. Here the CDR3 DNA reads TGCAGTGCTAGAGATATTATCATTGGTTCTGGGGCGAACACCGGGGAGCTGTTTTTT.